The present TCR beta chain was sequenced within a study of cytomegalovirus exposure and HLA in healthy donors. Study-wide findings and caveats: Later analysis placed DRB1 highest and HLA-C lowest in TCR association rates, which differed by HLA locus.

As to this clone: Its antigen is unknown.

CDR1 and CDR2 (germline): SGHRS, YFSETQ. Trimming pared 1 base from V and 5 bases from J, leaving 13 bases between. The CDR3 covers 15 residues. 13 Jbeta primers and 60 Vbeta primers were used for the PCR. Sequenced by immunoSEQ multiplex PCR; TCRdb stores in-frame clones only, minus some. The sample holds roughly 120,000 clones, about 80% seen once. What was sequenced was PBMCs. The chain uses TRBV5-1 and TRBJ1-3; tentatively, D is TRBD1 (5 bases). The sequence came from a human donor in good health. The CDR3 bases are TGCGCCAGCAGCTTGTTAGGGGATTGGAGAAACACCATATATTTT. This encodes CASSLLGDWRNTIYF.